This T cell receptor beta chain derives from a study of cytomegalovirus exposure and HLA in healthy donors. Regarding the study as a whole: Being indistinguishable, some V segments were excluded, TRBV6-2 and TRBV6-3 among them. The likely explanation for a cluster of highly shared sequence variants was sequencing artifact. Per a prior analysis, the majority of TCR beta V segments were productive roughly 90% or roughly 30% of the time.

The V gene end was trimmed by 0 bases and the J gene end by 4 bases; junction bases not matched to a gene: 8. There are 16 residues in the CDR3. CDR1 SQVTM and CDR2 ANQGSEA come from the germline V gene. The study ran its PCR with 60 Vbeta and 13 Jbeta primers. TCRdb's table, derived via immunoSEQ multiplex PCR, lists solely in-frame clones and lacks some. The sample lists approximately 140,000 clones, about four fifths occurring once. As regards this clone: Antigen unknown.

The rearrangement joins TRBV29-1 to TRBJ2-1, with 8 bases identical to TRBD2. The source material was PBMCs. The receptor's source is a man in his fifties or sixties in good health and CMV-seropositive. DNA for the CDR3: TGCAGCGTTGAAGATAGGCTAGCGGGCACTTACAATGAGCAGTTCTTC. Amino acids: CSVEDRLAGTYNEQFF.